The 3 T cell receptor beta chains below come from one sample, sequenced in a study of T cell responses to AZD1222 COVID-19 vaccine. Clones were read by immunoSEQ multiplex PCR, and TCRdb kept only the in-frame ones, dropping some. The sample includes 120,000 to 150,000 clones, about 93% seen only once; the top ten take around 5.5%. The sample was peripheral blood, taken on day 0 of AZD1222 vaccination. Every receptor here comes from an adult in good health.

The chain uses TRBV29-1 and TRBJ2-1; 10 bases line up with TRBD1. The germline CDR1 and CDR2 sequences are SQVTM and ANQGSEA. V was clipped by 7 bases and J by 9 bases; unmatched bases: 9. This CDR3 region has 13 residues. The DNA for the CDR3 is TGCAGCGCCAGACAGGGGGCTTATAGTGAGCAGTTCTTC. This gives the protein CSARQGAYSEQFF.

CDR3 sequence (DNA): TGTGCCAGCAGCTCAGACAGGACCGGGGAGCTGTTTTTT. Its translation is CASSSDRTGELFF. V gene TRBV7-8 combines with J gene TRBJ2-2; D is perhaps TRBD1 (6 bases). The ends were cut back, 4 bases at V and 5 bases at J, with 8 bases in the middle. CDR3 length: 13 amino acids. Germline loops: CDR1 SGHVS, CDR2 FQNEAQ.

The chain is built from TRBV10-3 and TRBJ2-3; D ambiguous. Trimming cost V 7 bases and J 0 bases, with 8 bases left between them. Germline V gene data show CDR1 as ENHRY and CDR2 as SYGVKD. This CDR3 comprises 13 residues. CDR3: CAINDVSTDTQYF. As DNA, the CDR3 is TGTGCCATCAATGATGTGAGCACAGATACGCAGTATTTT.